The next 29 T cell receptor beta chains were all read from a single sample in a study of neoadjuvant anti-PD-1 for oral cavity cancer. Profiling relied on immunoSEQ multiplex PCR, and the TCRdb table lists in-frame clones only, not all of them. The table records 60,000 to 80,000 clones, under 85% of them present only once. Sequencing was performed on PBMCs, taken before nivolumab (anti-PD-1) treatment. These receptors were taken from a person between 35 and 79 years old with oral cavity squamous cell carcinoma.

The V call is TRBV6-1, the J call TRBJ1-5, with 8 positions matching TRBD1. The junction had 15 bases not matched to a gene; V was cut back by 4 bases and J by 7 bases. The CDR3 runs to 17 residues. Germline CDR1 and CDR2: MNHNS and SASEGT. The CDR3 reads CASSVGQGVPGRQPQHF. In nucleotides, the CDR3 is TGTGCCAGCAGTGTAGGACAGGGCGTCCCGGGTAGGCAGCCCCAGCATTTT.

The rearrangement links TRBV27 to TRBJ2-1, with TRBD1 matching 8 bases. Trimming at V came to 2 bases and at J to 3 bases, leaving 6 bases not matched to a gene. The CDR3 totals 16 residues. Germline V gene data show CDR1 as MNHEY and CDR2 as SMNVEV (reference sequence). The CDR3 sequence is CASSLGNRGIYNEQFF. For the CDR3, the DNA is TGTGCCAGCAGTTTAGGAAACAGGGGGATCTACAATGAGCAGTTCTTC.

V is TRBV2 and J is TRBJ2-5; 9 bases are shared with TRBD1. The closer fit of TRBJ2-7 to the DNA end suggests the J call may be wrong. In germline, CDR1 is SNHLY, CDR2 FYNNEI. CDR3 length equals 16 residues. The DNA for the CDR3 is TGTGCCAGCAGTGAAATTAGAGGGACAGGGCGTTACGAGCAGTACTTC. Translated, it gives CASSEIRGTGRYEQYF.

This clone was observed once. The genes are TRBV19 and TRBJ1-2; tentatively, D is TRBD1 (6 bases). In germline, CDR1 is LNHDA, CDR2 SQIVND (reference sequence). This CDR3 has 15 residues. V lost 7 bases, J lost 4 bases, and 19 bases lay in between. The DNA of the CDR3 is TGTGCCAGTATCCGTCGGAGGACAGATCCCTATGGCTACACCTTC. Translated, it gives CASIRRRTDPYGYTF.

The chain uses TRBV27 and TRBJ1-6; no definite D call. CDR3 length: 12 amino acids. V lost 5 bases and J lost 14, with 13 bases in between. Per germline, CDR1 MNHEY and CDR2 SMNVEV (reference sequence). The CDR3 loop is CASSPQTRTLHF. CDR3 DNA: TGTGCCAGCAGTCCCCAAACCAGGACCCTCCACTTT.

The J gene is TRBJ1-5, the V gene TRBV6-6, with D unclear. CDR1 is MNHNY, CDR2 SVGAGI, per germline (reference sequence). The CDR3 contains 14 residues. Trimming cost V 2 bases and J 7 bases, with 12 bases left between them. As DNA, the CDR3 is TGTGCCAGCAGTTACGCATCACCGTTCCAGCCCCAGCATTTT. The encoded protein is CASSYASPFQPQHF.

Here the CDR3 reads CASSSSDTGELFF. The CDR3 DNA is TGTGCCAGCAGTTCATCAGACACCGGGGAGCTGTTTTTT. The chain is built from TRBV28 and TRBJ2-2; D not certain. Trimming cost V 4 bases and J 3 bases, with 6 bases left between them. The germline V gene encodes CDR1 MDHEN and CDR2 SYDVKM. The CDR3 loop spans 13 amino acids.

This clone appeared a single time. The chain joins TRBV6-4 to TRBJ2-1, with 15 positions matching TRBD2. Losses at the gene ends were 3 bases for V and 4 bases for J; bases not matched to a gene: 13. The germline CDR1 and CDR2 sequences are MRHNA and SNTAGT. This CDR3 is built from 20 residues. DNA of the CDR3: TGTGCCAGCAGTGAACTCATATCGGGACTAGCGGGAGGCATATACAATGAGCAGTTCTTC. It translates to CASSELISGLAGGIYNEQFF.

V gene TRBV7-8 combines with J gene TRBJ2-1, with D unresolved. Trimming removed 5 bases at V and 4 bases at J, with 9 bases between. CDR1 and CDR2 (germline): SGHVS, FQNEAQ. The CDR3 totals 13 residues. The CDR3: CASSNARYNEQFF. CDR3 nucleotides: TGTGCCAGCAGCAACGCTAGATACAATGAGCAGTTCTTC.

The rearrangement uses TRBV28 and TRBJ1-5; TRBD1 might be the D (5 bases). Germline V gene lookup returns CDR1 MDHEN and CDR2 SYDVKM. V shed 5 bases and J shed 2 bases, with 13 bases lying between them. This CDR3 has 15 amino acids. CDR3 in amino acids: CASSPQGSGNQPQHF. Here the CDR3 DNA reads TGTGCCAGCAGTCCCCAGGGAAGTGGCAATCAGCCCCAGCATTTT.

The chain combines TRBV7-9 with TRBJ2-7, with 7 bases matching TRBD1. CDR1 is SEHNR, CDR2 FQNEAQ, per germline (reference sequence). The CDR3 contains 13 residues. V shed 10 bases, J shed 1 base, and the junction held 7 bases outside the gene matches. The CDR3 is CATLSRGSYEQYF. DNA for the CDR3: TGTGCCACCCTCAGCAGGGGGTCCTACGAGCAGTACTTC.

The chain joins TRBV5-4 to TRBJ2-4, with 8 bases lining up with TRBD1. This CDR3 spans 17 amino acids. Germline lookup yields CDR1 SGHNT and CDR2 YYREEE (reference sequence). V was clipped by 2 bases and J by 2 bases; unmatched bases: 9. Here the CDR3 reads CASSFPETGVSKNIQYF. The CDR3 region has the DNA TGTGCCAGCAGCTTCCCGGAGACAGGGGTATCCAAAAACATTCAGTACTTC.

The rearrangement uses TRBV11-2 and TRBJ2-5, with 10 bases that match TRBD1. Germline CDR1 reads SGHAT; CDR2 reads FQNNGV. There are 17 residues in the CDR3. V trimming: 1 base; J trimming: 4 bases; junction bases outside the gene matches: 9. CDR3 sequence: CASSLAGQGIGGETQYF. The CDR3 DNA reads as TGTGCCAGCAGCTTAGCGGGACAGGGGATAGGGGGAGAGACCCAGTACTTC.

The genes are TRBV6-1 and TRBJ2-1; D might be TRBD1 or TRBD2, each matching 7 bases. The germline V and J ends were trimmed by 7 bases and 8 bases, with 21 bases remaining between them. The CDR3 length is 15 residues. Germline V gene data show CDR1 as MNHNS and CDR2 as SASEGT. The CDR3 region is CASTPRVQGRDEQFF. As DNA, the CDR3 is TGTGCCAGCACCCCAAGGGTACAGGGGAGGGATGAGCAGTTCTTC.

The V and J genes are TRBV9 and TRBJ1-2; D not resolved. V was shortened by 0 bases and J by 1 base, with 7 bases between the two germline ends. The CDR3 has 14 residues. Germline V gene lookup returns CDR1 SGDLS and CDR2 YYNGEE. The CDR3 spells CASSVVGSNYGYTF. The CDR3 bases are TGTGCCAGCAGCGTAGTTGGGAGTAACTATGGCTACACCTTC.

The chain combines TRBV27 with TRBJ1-1; D is possibly TRBD1 (6 bases). Trimming stripped 3 bases from V and 3 bases from J, with 20 bases between. CDR1 is MNHEY, CDR2 SMNVEV, per germline (reference sequence). CDR3 length: 17 amino acids. The CDR3 here is CASSFRLTGLADTEAFF. CDR3 nucleotide sequence: TGTGCCAGCAGTTTTCGGTTGACAGGCCTCGCGGACACTGAAGCTTTCTTT.

This chain connects TRBV5-1 to TRBJ2-4, with 10 bases fitting TRBD1. Germline loops: CDR1 SGHRS, CDR2 YFSETQ. The CDR3 loop spans 16 amino acids. The V segment lost 4 bases and the J segment 2 bases; nucleotides outside the gene matches: 6. The CDR3 spells CASSAGQGGTKNIQYF. The DNA for the CDR3 is TGCGCCAGCAGCGCCGGACAGGGGGGAACCAAAAACATTCAGTACTTC.

The count of this clone is one. The chain uses TRBV5-1 and TRBJ2-5, with TRBD2 identical over 16 bases. The germline V gene has CDR1 SGHRS and CDR2 YFSETQ. The CDR3 runs to 18 residues. V shed 4 bases, J shed 2 bases, and the junction held 8 bases outside the gene matches. Here the CDR3 reads CASSPGTSGGVLQETQYF. DNA of the CDR3: TGCGCCAGCAGCCCTGGGACTAGCGGGGGGGTCCTTCAAGAGACCCAGTACTTC.

This chain uses TRBV7-2 with TRBJ2-1; perhaps D is TRBD1 or TRBD2 (7 bases each). Germline-derived CDR1 and CDR2 are SGHTA and FQGNSA. Trimming shortened V by 5 bases and J by 7 bases, and 15 bases separated the two germline ends. The CDR3 length is 14 residues. CDR3 sequence: CASSPGGGWNEQFF. The CDR3 DNA reads as TGTGCCAGCAGCCCAGGGGGAGGGTGGAATGAGCAGTTCTTC.

The gene calls are TRBV2 and TRBJ1-1; unclear D gene. The CDR3 length is 13 residues. Germline V gives CDR1 SNHLY, CDR2 FYNNEI. V lost 2 bases to trimming and J lost 1 base, with 5 bases between them. CDR3 amino acids: CASSESGNTEAFF. Here the CDR3 DNA reads TGTGCCAGCAGTGAATCAGGGAACACTGAAGCTTTCTTT.

The chain couples TRBV7-8 to TRBJ1-5, with 8 bases that match TRBD1. Germline assignment: CDR1 SGHVS and CDR2 FQNEAQ. The junction had 12 bases not matched to a gene; V was cut back by 6 bases and J by 8 bases. The CDR3 is 15 amino acids. CDR3 in amino acids: CASSPGQGASEPQHF. The CDR3, as DNA: TGTGCCAGCAGTCCGGGGCAGGGGGCTTCGGAGCCCCAGCATTTT.

The gene calls are TRBV15 and TRBJ1-2; D ambiguous. V lost 0 bases and J 8 bases, leaving 10 bases between the germline ends. Germline CDR1 reads LNHNV; CDR2 reads YYDKDF (reference sequence). The CDR3 spans 13 residues. The CDR3 region is CATSRDRQTGYTF. The CDR3 DNA follows: TGTGCCACCAGCAGAGATCGCCAGACAGGCTACACCTTC.

The CDR3, as DNA: TGTGCCAGCAGCAAGGCGGGCTCCTCCTACGAGCAGTACTTC. Its protein is CASSKAGSSYEQYF. The chain carries TRBV11-3 and TRBJ2-7; TRBD2 might be the D (5 bases). The V end was cut by 5 bases, the J end by 0 bases, with 11 bases between. The CDR3 consists of 14 residues. CDR1 is SGHNT and CDR2 is YENEEA in the germline V gene.

The chain carries TRBV5-6 and TRBJ2-5; perhaps TRBD1 as D (6 bases). From germline, CDR1 is SGHDT and CDR2 YYEEEE. V shed 0 bases and J shed 4 bases, with 10 bases lying between them. There are 14 residues in the CDR3. The chain's CDR3 is CASSLVMTGETQYF. CDR3 bases: TGTGCCAGCAGCTTGGTAATGACAGGAGAGACCCAGTACTTC.

The rearrangement links TRBV28 to TRBJ2-5; possibly TRBD2 for D (6 bases). Germline V gene sequence: CDR1 MDHEN, CDR2 SYDVKM. Trimming took 3 bases from V and 5 from J, leaving 16 bases between them. The CDR3 length is 15 residues. The CDR3 loop is CASSFVEGWTETQYF. In nucleotides, the CDR3 is TGTGCCAGCAGTTTCGTGGAGGGTTGGACGGAGACCCAGTACTTC.

The rearrangement links TRBV6-1 to TRBJ1-5; D gene unclear. The length of the CDR3 is 14 residues. V was pared by 3 bases and J by 3 bases, with 9 bases between. Germline V gives CDR1 MNHNS, CDR2 SASEGT. The CDR3 loop reads CASSDSGANQPQHF. The CDR3 DNA reads TGTGCCAGCAGTGACTCCGGAGCCAATCAGCCCCAGCATTTT.

Only a few counts were recorded for this clone. The chain joins TRBV2 to TRBJ2-7; the D gene is possibly TRBD1 (6 bases). The CDR3 is 15 amino acids. CDR1 and CDR2 (germline): SNHLY, FYNNEI. Trimming pared 5 bases from V and 3 bases from J, leaving 17 bases between. The CDR3 loop is CASSFPQGSLYEQYF. Here the CDR3 DNA reads TGTGCCAGCAGTTTCCCCCAGGGGTCTCTCTACGAGCAGTACTTC.

This chain's CDR3 is CAIFPQGSPDGELFF. The CDR3 DNA follows: TGTGCCATCTTTCCTCAGGGCAGTCCAGACGGGGAGCTGTTTTTT. The chain combines TRBV10-3 with TRBJ2-2; tentative D call: TRBD1 (5 bases). The CDR3 is 15 amino acids. The V end lost 8 bases, the J end lost 7 bases, and 20 bases lay between the germline ends. Germline CDR1 and CDR2: ENHRY and SYGVKD.

The chain couples TRBV18 to TRBJ1-5; the D gene is possibly TRBD1 (5 bases). The CDR3 totals 14 residues. Germline lookup yields CDR1 KGHSH and CDR2 LQKENI. V was pared by 6 bases and J by 5 bases, with 14 bases between. The CDR3 nucleotides read TGTGCCAGCTCGTTCCAGGGCCCGGATCAGCCCCAGCATTTT. The encoded protein is CASSFQGPDQPQHF. Using reference TRBV18 and TRBJ1-5 for the parts outside the CDR3, the full variable domain is NAGVMQNPRHLVRRRGQEARLRCSPMKGHSHVYWYRQLPEEGLKFMVYLQKENIIDESGMPKERFSAEFPKEGPSILRIQQVVRGDSAAYFCASSFQGPDQPQHFGDGTRLSIL.